These 15 T cell receptor beta chains share one sample of origin, sequenced in a study of T cells in Graves' hyperthyroidism and ophthalmopathy. RNA transcripts yielded amplified TCR beta CDR3 regions. Using the HTBI primer set, a first-round RT-PCR was run on the TCR CDR3. TCRdb reprocessed the multiplex PCR reads with MiXCR, giving one entry per CDR3 protein. This table has more than 600,000 distinct CDR3 sequences, about 17% appearing once. Material: blood. The receptors were gathered from a man aged 18-30 years with Graves' hyperthyroidism.

The rearrangement uses TRBV28 and TRBJ1-1, with TRBD1 as a possible D gene (5 bases). The V end was cut by 1 base, the J end by 8 bases, with 11 bases between. The germline V gene has CDR1 MDHEN and CDR2 SYDVKM. This CDR3 is built from 13 residues. This chain's CDR3 is CASSLFGAGEAFF. In DNA form, the CDR3 reads TGTGCCAGCAGTTTATTTGGGGCAGGGGAAGCTTTCTTT.

V gene TRBV20-1 combines with J gene TRBJ2-7, with D possibly TRBD1 on 5 matching bases. Germline CDR1 and CDR2: DFQATT and SNEGSKA (reference sequence). V shed 8 bases and J shed 0 bases, with 14 bases lying between them. This CDR3 has 13 residues. CDR3 sequence: CSPRQKSSYEQYF. The DNA of the CDR3 is TGCAGTCCCAGACAGAAGAGCTCCTACGAGCAGTACTTC.

This clonotype appeared a few times. J is TRBJ2-4 and V is TRBV9, with D unclear. V lost 0 bases, J lost 0 bases, and 10 bases lay in between. CDR3 size: 16 residues. Germline CDR1 and CDR2: SGDLS and YYNGEE. The CDR3 here is CASSVGVGLAKNIQYF. CDR3 nucleotides: TGTGCCAGCAGCGTAGGTGTGGGGTTAGCCAAAAACATTCAGTACTTC.

This clonotype was picked up a small number of times. This sequence joins TRBV4-1 and TRBJ2-7; no clear D. Trimming cost V 1 base and J 0 bases, with 10 bases left between them. Per the germline V gene, CDR1 is MGHRA and CDR2 is YSYEKL. There are 15 residues in the CDR3. The DNA of the CDR3 is TGCGCCAGCAGCCAAGTAGAAGCCAGCTCCTACGAGCAGTACTTC. Its translation is CASSQVEASSYEQYF.

This clonotype appeared a few times. The chain has TRBV12-3 or TRBV12-4 and TRBJ2-5; 13 bases are shared with TRBD2. V was clipped by 0 bases and J by 4 bases; unmatched bases: 2. The CDR3 has 16 residues. CDR3 amino acids: CASSLAGLAGVETQYF. CDR3 bases: TGTGCCAGCAGTTTAGCCGGACTAGCGGGAGTAGAGACCCAGTACTTC.

This clonotype was seen more than once but under ten times. V gene TRBV7-9 combines with J gene TRBJ2-7; D tentatively fits TRBD1 or TRBD2 (5 bases each). The length of the CDR3 is 12 residues. Germline CDR1 and CDR2: SEHNR and FQNEAQ (reference sequence). Trimming took off 5 bases at V and 12 bases at J, with 17 bases between the two ends. CDR3 nucleotide sequence: TGTGCCAGCAGCCCCGGGACGACGAGGCTGTACTTC. Residues: CASSPGTTRLYF.

This clonotype has ten or more counts. The rearrangement joins TRBV11-2 to TRBJ1-1; D is unresolved. Trimming pared 2 bases from V and 5 bases from J, leaving 9 bases between. This CDR3 comprises 13 residues. The germline CDR1 and CDR2 sequences are SGHAT and FQNNGV. CDR3 in amino acids: CASSLSPRTEAFF. DNA for the CDR3: TGTGCCAGCAGCTTATCACCCCGAACTGAAGCTTTCTTT.

A word on this clonotype: A much more abundant neighbour one base away suggests this may be a read error. The chain joins TRBV7-9 to TRBJ2-3; D may be TRBD1 (6 bases). Germline V gives CDR1 SEHNR, CDR2 FQNEAQ (reference sequence). This CDR3 spans 13 amino acids. CDR3 residues: CASSLPRTDTQCF. The CDR3 region has the DNA TGTGCCAGCAGCTTACCTCGGACAGATACGCAGTGTTTT.

This clonotype was seen only a few times. The chain is built from TRBV11-1 and TRBJ2-7, with 7 bases fitting TRBD2. The V gene end was trimmed by 5 bases and the J gene end by 2 bases; junction bases not matched to a gene: 9. This CDR3 is built from 15 residues. CDR1 SGHAT and CDR2 FQDESV come from the germline V gene (reference sequence). The CDR3 DNA is TGTGCCAGCAGCCCCAAGTGGGGGGGGGCCTACGAGCAGTACTTC. This translates into CASSPKWGGAYEQYF. Filled out from reference TRBV11-1 and TRBJ2-7, the complete variable domain reads EAEVAQSPRYKITEKSQAVAFWCDPISGHATLYWYRQILGQGPELLVQFQDESVVDDSQLPKDRFSAERLKGVDSTLKIQPAELGDSAMYLCASSPKWGGAYEQYFGPGTRLTVT.

This clonotype was counted a few times. The chain combines TRBV2 with TRBJ2-7; 9 bases align to TRBD2. The length of the CDR3 is 14 residues. Germline trimming cut 6 bases from V and 2 bases from J; bases unmatched to any gene: 5. The germline gives CDR1 SNHLY, CDR2 FYNNEI. In nucleotides, the CDR3 is TGTGCCAGCAGGAGGACTAGCGCAGCCTACGAGCAGTACTTC. It specifies CASRRTSAAYEQYF.

This clonotype occurred many times. V gene TRBV7-9 combines with J gene TRBJ2-3; D call uncertain. Germline V gene data show CDR1 as SEHNR and CDR2 as FQNEAQ (reference sequence). This CDR3 is 13 amino acids long. The ends were cut back, 9 bases at V and 0 bases at J, with 10 bases in the middle. The CDR3 nucleotides are TGTGCCAGTGGCAAGACGAGCACAGATACGCAGTATTTT. As protein: CASGKTSTDTQYF. The variable domain in full, completed from reference TRBV7-9 and TRBJ2-3, reads DTGVSQNPRHKITKRGQNVTFRCDPISEHNRLYWYRQTLGQGPEFLTYFQNEAQLEKSRLLSDRFSAERPKGSFSTLEIQRTEQGDSAMYLCASGKTSTDTQYFGPGTRLTVL.

This clonotype was recorded many times. The rearrangement uses TRBV12-3 or TRBV12-4 and TRBJ2-3; D is possibly TRBD1 (5 bases). This CDR3 contains 14 residues. Trimming took off 7 bases at V and 5 bases at J, with 16 bases between the two ends. The CDR3 region is CASTTSTVLDTQYF. Written as DNA, the CDR3 is TGTGCCAGCACTACCTCGACAGTTCTAGATACGCAGTATTTT.

For this clonotype: A much larger clone lies one base from this, so it may be a read error. The CDR3 DNA sequence: TGTGCCGGCAGTTTAAGGCCGCTAGACAATCAGCCCCAGCATTTT. Encoded protein: CAGSLRPLDNQPQHF. The rearrangement links TRBV28 to TRBJ1-5; D is undetermined. This CDR3 is built from 15 residues. Germline values: CDR1 MDHEN, CDR2 SYDVKM. The entire variable domain, with the rest obtained from reference TRBV28 and TRBJ1-5, is as follows: DVKVTQSSRYLVKRTGEKVFLECVQDMDHENMFWYRQDPGLGLRLIYFSYDVKMKEKGDIPEGYSVSREKKERFSLILESASTNQTSMYLCAGSLRPLDNQPQHFGDGTRLSIL.

This clonotype was observed many times. The rearrangement uses TRBV27 and TRBJ2-3, with D uncertain. Per germline, CDR1 MNHEY and CDR2 SMNVEV (reference sequence). V shed 3 bases and J shed 6 bases, with 19 bases lying between them. This CDR3 has 16 amino acids. The CDR3 DNA is TGTGCCAGCAGTTTCGCCCCGTCCAATTTTGTTGATACGCAGTATTTT. This translates into CASSFAPSNFVDTQYF.

This clonotype was observed a few times. The chain has TRBV20-1 and TRBJ2-3, with 7 bases identical to TRBD1. Germline V gene lookup returns CDR1 DFQATT and CDR2 SNEGSKA (reference sequence). This CDR3 comprises 13 residues. With 6 bases clipped from V and 2 bases from J, the junction kept 5 bases outside the gene matches. The DNA of the CDR3 is TGCAGTGCGCCAGGGGGAATCACAGATACGCAGTATTTT. Encoded protein: CSAPGGITDTQYF.